This TCR beta chain originates from a study of T cell responses to AZD1222 COVID-19 vaccine. Study outcomes and limitations: Donors skewed white British and female; clonal diversity was possibly underestimated.

In the case of this clone: Its cognate antigen is unknown.

Repertoires were generated with immunoSEQ multiplex PCR, while TCRdb's copy carries only in-frame clones and drops some. The sample holds roughly 66,000 clones, 88% seen once. Between the trimmed V and J ends, which lost 0 bases and 4 bases, there was a span of 9 bases. The germline CDR1 and CDR2 sequences are SGHVS and FQNEAQ. This CDR3 has 15 residues. The sample in question was peripheral blood, obtained 28 days after the second dose of the MenACWY control vaccine. The V and J genes are TRBV7-8 and TRBJ2-2, with D possibly TRBD2 on 7 matching bases. The TCR comes from an adult who received the MenACWY meningococcal vaccine as a control. The CDR3 nucleotides read TGTGCCAGCAGCTTAGCGGGGGGGGCCACCGGGGAGCTGTTTTTT. Translating gives CASSLAGGATGELFF. Based on the CDR3 plus reference TRBV7-8 and TRBJ2-2, the full variable domain is GAGVSQSPRYKVAKRGQDVALRCDPISGHVSLFWYQQALGQGPEFLTYFQNEAQLDKSGLPSDRFFAERPEGSVSTLKIQRTQQEDSAVYLCASSLAGGATGELFFGEGSRLTVL.